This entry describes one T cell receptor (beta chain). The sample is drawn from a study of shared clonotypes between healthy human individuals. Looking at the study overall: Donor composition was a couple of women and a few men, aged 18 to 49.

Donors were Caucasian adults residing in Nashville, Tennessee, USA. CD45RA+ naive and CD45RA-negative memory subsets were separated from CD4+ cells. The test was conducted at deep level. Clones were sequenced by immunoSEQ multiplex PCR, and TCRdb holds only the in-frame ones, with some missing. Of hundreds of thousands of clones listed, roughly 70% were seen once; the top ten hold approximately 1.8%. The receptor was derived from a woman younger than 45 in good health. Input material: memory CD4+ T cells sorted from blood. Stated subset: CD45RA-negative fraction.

The CDR3 DNA follows: TGTGCCAGCAGCTCGTCGGTACAGGGGGCAGGCGAGCAGTACTTC. Amino acids: CASSSSVQGAGEQYF. J is TRBJ2-7 and V is TRBV28, with 9 nucleotides matching TRBD1. Germline V CDR1 and CDR2: MDHEN, SYDVKM. The CDR3 totals 15 residues. The V and J ends lost 6 bases and 6 bases, in that order; junction bases with no gene match: 12.